The 8 T cell receptor beta chains listed next were all sequenced from one sample in a study of T cell responses to AZD1222 COVID-19 vaccine. The method was immunoSEQ multiplex PCR; TCRdb's version includes in-frame clones alone and lacks a portion of them. Here the sample spans around 130,000 clones, 75% to 95% being singletons. The source material was peripheral blood, sampled 28 days after the second dose of the MenACWY control vaccine. All receptors come from an adult who received the MenACWY meningococcal vaccine as a control.

J is TRBJ2-3 and V is TRBV7-9, with unresolved D. V lost 5 bases to trimming and J lost 6 bases, with 6 bases between them. CDR1 SEHNR and CDR2 FQNEAQ come from the germline V gene (reference sequence). The CDR3 sequence is 11 residues long. The DNA for the CDR3 is TGTGCCAGCAGCCAGAGTGATACGCAGTATTTT. As protein: CASSQSDTQYF.

The chain couples TRBV7-9 to TRBJ2-5; 8 bases agree with TRBD2. J was trimmed by 1 base and V by 0 bases; bases with no gene match: 4. This CDR3 has 16 amino acids. Germline assignment: CDR1 SEHNR and CDR2 FQNEAQ (reference sequence). CDR3 nucleotide sequence: TGTGCCAGCAGCTTAGCCCGGGGGGGTGGCCAAGAGACCCAGTACTTC. This encodes CASSLARGGGQETQYF.

This chain connects TRBV4-3 to TRBJ1-6; D is uncertain. In germline, CDR1 is LGHNA, CDR2 YSLEER. The germline V and J ends were trimmed by 1 base and 3 bases, with 10 bases remaining between them. This CDR3 contains 16 residues. The CDR3 DNA follows: TGCGCCAGCAGCCAAGGTGAAGTCTTCTATAATTCACCCCTCCACTTT. It yields the protein CASSQGEVFYNSPLHF.

V and J are TRBV7-9 and TRBJ1-5; no clear D. The CDR3 sequence is 13 residues long. Germline CDR1 SEHNR, CDR2 FQNEAQ (reference sequence). The germline V and J ends were trimmed by 1 base and 4 bases, with 5 bases remaining between them. The CDR3 DNA sequence: TGTGCCAGCAGCTTAGGGGATAATCAGCCCCAGCATTTT. Its protein is CASSLGDNQPQHF. The variable domain in full, completed from reference TRBV7-9 and TRBJ1-5, reads DTGVSQNPRHKITKRGQNVTFRCDPISEHNRLYWYRQTLGQGPEFLTYFQNEAQLEKSRLLSDRFSAERPKGSFSTLEIQRTEQGDSAMYLCASSLGDNQPQHFGDGTRLSIL.

The chain carries TRBV7-2 and TRBJ2-3; TRBD1 matches 8 bases. The CDR3 has 15 amino acids. Germline CDR1 reads SGHTA; CDR2 reads FQGNSA. V was clipped by 3 bases and J by 5 bases; unmatched bases: 7. The DNA for the CDR3 is TGTGCCAGCAGCTTTCAGGGGGCGGTCGGAGATACGCAGTATTTT. Its protein product is CASSFQGAVGDTQYF.

This chain connects TRBV9 to TRBJ1-4; TRBD1 might be the D (6 bases). The V end was cut by 4 bases, the J end by 7 bases, with 17 bases between. CDR1 and CDR2 from the germline V gene are SGDLS and YYNGEE. The CDR3 is 15 amino acids. CDR3 amino acids: CASSPLRGSGEKLFF. The DNA of the CDR3 is TGTGCCAGCAGCCCCTTGAGGGGGTCGGGTGAAAAACTGTTTTTT.

This chain's CDR3 is CASSVDGGPTDTQYF. The DNA for the CDR3 is TGTGCCAGCAGCGTAGATGGGGGGCCCACAGATACGCAGTATTTT. The V call is TRBV9, the J call TRBJ2-3; D tentatively fits TRBD1 or TRBD2 (6 bases each). This CDR3 comprises 15 residues. Germline V gives CDR1 SGDLS, CDR2 YYNGEE. Trimming shortened V by 0 bases and J by 2 bases, and 10 bases separated the two germline ends.

This rearrangement joins TRBV7-2 to TRBJ2-2; 9 bases are a match to TRBD2. The CDR3 has 17 amino acids. After removal of 1 base from V and 6 bases from J, the junction contained 9 bases not matched to a gene. The V gene's germline CDR1 is SGHTA and CDR2 FQGNSA. CDR3 sequence (DNA): TGTGCCAGCAGCTTAGTGTTGGTGCGGGAGGGGGCCGGGGAGCTGTTTTTT. As protein: CASSLVLVREGAGELFF.